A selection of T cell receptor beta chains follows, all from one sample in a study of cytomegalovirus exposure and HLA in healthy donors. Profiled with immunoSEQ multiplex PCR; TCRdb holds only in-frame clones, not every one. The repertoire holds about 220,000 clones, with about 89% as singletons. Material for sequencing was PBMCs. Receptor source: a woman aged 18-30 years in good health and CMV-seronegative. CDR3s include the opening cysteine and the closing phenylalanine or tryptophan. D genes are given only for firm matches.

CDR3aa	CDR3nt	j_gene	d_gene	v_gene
CASSQGTGVNSPLHF	TGTGCCAGCTCACAGGGGACAGGGGTCAATTCACCCCTCCACTTT	TRBJ1-6	TRBD1	TRBV18
CASPSGRAVTDTQYF	TGTGCCAGCCCTAGCGGGAGGGCCGTTACAGATACGCAGTATTTT	TRBJ2-3	TRBD2	TRBV6-4
CASSLVPNANYGYTF	TGCGCCAGCAGCTTGGTTCCTAACGCTAACTATGGCTACACCTTC	TRBJ1-2	-	TRBV5-1
CASSFSSGRSTGELFF	TGCGCCAGCAGCTTTAGTAGCGGGAGATCCACCGGGGAGCTGTTTTTT	TRBJ2-2	TRBD2	TRBV5-1
CSVRAGPNQPQHF	TGCAGCGTTCGGGCGGGACCTAATCAGCCCCAGCATTTT	TRBJ1-5	-	TRBV29-1
CASSFRGRGAYEQYF	TGTGCCAGCAGTTTCCGGGGGAGGGGGGCCTACGAGCAGTACTTC	TRBJ2-7	-	TRBV6-6
CASSLERGF	TGTGCCAGCAGCTTAGAACGCGGGTTT	TRBJ1-1	-	TRBV11-2
CASSRGLAGAYEQYF	TGTGCCAGCAGCCGCGGACTAGCGGGGGCCTACGAGCAGTACTTC	TRBJ2-7	TRBD2	TRBV28
CASSLILGVNEGGPVEQFF	TGTGCCAGCAGTTTGATCCTTGGTGTTAATGAGGGAGGGCCAGTTGAGCAGTTCTTC	TRBJ2-1	TRBD2	TRBV27
CSVVVRGRWAFF	TGCAGCGTTGTGGTCAGGGGCCGATGGGCTTTCTTT	TRBJ1-1	-	TRBV29-1
CASSDAGGTSSYEQYF	TGTGCCAGCAGTGACGCGGGGGGAACGAGCTCCTACGAGCAGTACTTC	TRBJ2-7	TRBD2	TRBV6-1
CASSLGTGGRGYTF	TGTGCCAGCAGCTTGGGGACGGGCGGGAGGGGCTACACCTTC	TRBJ1-2	-	TRBV5-4
CASSGSSYGYTF	TGTGCCAGTAGCGGGTCTAGCTATGGCTACACCTTC	TRBJ1-2	-	TRBV19
CASSPGLAGTDTQYF	TGTGCCAGCAGTCCGGGACTAGCGGGCACAGATACGCAGTATTTT	TRBJ2-3	TRBD2	TRBV27
CASSEELGNSPLHF	TGTGCCAGCAGTGAAGAACTAGGGAATTCACCCCTCCACTTT	TRBJ1-6	-	TRBV2
CASSADRNYGYTF	TGTGCCAGCAGCGCAGACAGAAACTATGGCTACACCTTC	TRBJ1-2	-	TRBV2
CASSQEGQGAETQYF	TGCGCCAGCAGCCAAGAGGGACAGGGAGCAGAGACCCAGTACTTC	TRBJ2-5	TRBD1	TRBV4-1
CASSLSPRYEQYF	TGTGCCAGCAGCTTAAGTCCCCGTTACGAGCAGTACTTC	TRBJ2-7	-	TRBV7-3
CASSMRTRRPTEAFF	TGTGCCAGTAGTATGCGGACCCGGAGGCCCACTGAAGCTTTCTTT	TRBJ1-1	-	TRBV19
CAWKGPPFGRGKLFF	TGTGCCTGGAAGGGCCCCCCGTTCGGCAGGGGAAAACTGTTTTTT	TRBJ1-4	-	TRBV30